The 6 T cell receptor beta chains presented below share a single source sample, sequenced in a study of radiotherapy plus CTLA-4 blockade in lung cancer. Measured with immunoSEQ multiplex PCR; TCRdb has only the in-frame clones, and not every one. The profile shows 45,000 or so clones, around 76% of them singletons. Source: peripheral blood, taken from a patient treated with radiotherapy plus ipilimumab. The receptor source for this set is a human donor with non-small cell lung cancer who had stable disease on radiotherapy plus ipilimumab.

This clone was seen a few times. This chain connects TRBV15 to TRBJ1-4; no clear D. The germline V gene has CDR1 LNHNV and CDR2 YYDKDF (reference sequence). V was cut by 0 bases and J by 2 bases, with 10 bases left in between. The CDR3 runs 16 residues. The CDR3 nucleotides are TGTGCCACCAGCAGAGATTCAAAGGCTACTAATGAAAAACTGTTTTTT. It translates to CATSRDSKATNEKLFF.

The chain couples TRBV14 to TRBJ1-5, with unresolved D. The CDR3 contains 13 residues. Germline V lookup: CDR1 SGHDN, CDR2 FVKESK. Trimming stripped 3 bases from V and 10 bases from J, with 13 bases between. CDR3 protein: CASSQREGGPQHF. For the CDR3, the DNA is TGTGCCAGCAGCCAGAGGGAGGGAGGACCCCAGCATTTT.

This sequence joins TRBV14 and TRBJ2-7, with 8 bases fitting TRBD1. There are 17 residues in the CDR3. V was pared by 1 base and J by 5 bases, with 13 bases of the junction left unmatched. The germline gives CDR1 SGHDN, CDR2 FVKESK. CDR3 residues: CASSQVWTGRIEDEQYV. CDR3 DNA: TGTGCCAGCAGCCAAGTTTGGACAGGGAGGATAGAAGACGAGCAGTACGTC.

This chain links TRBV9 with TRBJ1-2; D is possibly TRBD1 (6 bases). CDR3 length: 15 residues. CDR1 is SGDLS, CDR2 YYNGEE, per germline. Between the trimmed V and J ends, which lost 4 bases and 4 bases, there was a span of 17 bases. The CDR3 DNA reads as TGTGCCAGCAGCCCTCTCGGAGGGACAAGCTATGGCTACACCTTC. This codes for CASSPLGGTSYGYTF.

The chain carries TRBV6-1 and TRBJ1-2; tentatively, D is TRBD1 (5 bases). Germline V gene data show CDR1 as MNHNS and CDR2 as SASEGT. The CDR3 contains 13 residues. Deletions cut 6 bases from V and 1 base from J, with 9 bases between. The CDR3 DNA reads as TGTGCCAGCAGCTTGACAGATAACTATGGCTACACCTTC. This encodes CASSLTDNYGYTF.

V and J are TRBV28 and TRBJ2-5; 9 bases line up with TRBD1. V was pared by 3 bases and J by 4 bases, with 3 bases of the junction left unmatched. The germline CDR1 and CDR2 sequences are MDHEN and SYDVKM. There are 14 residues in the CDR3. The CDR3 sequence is CASSFTGGRETQYF. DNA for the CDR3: TGTGCCAGCAGTTTTACAGGGGGCAGAGAGACCCAGTACTTC.